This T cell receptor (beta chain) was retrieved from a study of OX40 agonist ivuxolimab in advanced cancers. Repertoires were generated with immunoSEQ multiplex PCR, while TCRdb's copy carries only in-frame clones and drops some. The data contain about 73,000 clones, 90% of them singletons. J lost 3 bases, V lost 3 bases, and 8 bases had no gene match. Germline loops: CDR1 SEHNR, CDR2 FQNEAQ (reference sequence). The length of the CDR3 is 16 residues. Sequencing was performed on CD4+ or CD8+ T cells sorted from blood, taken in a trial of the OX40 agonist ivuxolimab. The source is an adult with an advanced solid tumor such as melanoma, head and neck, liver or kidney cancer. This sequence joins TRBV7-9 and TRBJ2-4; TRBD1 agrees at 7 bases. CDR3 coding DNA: TGTGCCAGCAGCTTCGACAGGGCGGGCGGCAAAAACATTCAGTACTTC. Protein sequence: CASSFDRAGGKNIQYF.